This is a list of T cell receptor beta chains from one sample in a study of early T cells in non-severe SARS-CoV-2 infection. TCRdb independently ran MiXCR on the 5' RACE reads; one entry per CDR3 protein. This table has 30,000 to 45,000 distinct CDR3 sequences, roughly 9.7% appearing once. Sequencing used whole blood. The receptors originated from an adult who was a healthcare worker with PCR-confirmed SARS-CoV-2 infection or an uninfected control (not recorded which). Each CDR3 is given with its conserved first and last residue. Each record gives: CDR3 DNA, CDR3 protein, D gene, CDR3 length, V gene, clone size, J gene. D genes are given only for firm matches. Size values are once, few and many counts, or a class for expanded clones, and some rows have none.

DNA: TGTGCCAGCAGCTTAGCAGATTTCTCGAACACTGAAGCTTTCTTT
CDR3: CASSLADFSNTEAFF
D: .
length: 15
V: TRBV7-8
size: .
J: TRBJ1-1

DNA: TGTGCCAGCAGCTTGGGGACTAGGGCCGATACGCAGTATTTT
CDR3: CASSLGTRADTQYF
D: TRBD2
length: 14
V: TRBV13
size: many
J: TRBJ2-3

DNA: TGTGCCAGCAGCCAAGTCGGGGGGTCTCGGGAGCAGTACTTC
CDR3: CASSQVGGSREQYF
D: TRBD2
length: 14
V: TRBV3-1
size: .
J: TRBJ2-7

DNA: TGCAGCGTTTATCCTAACACTGAAGCTTTCTTT
CDR3: CSVYPNTEAFF
D: .
length: 11
V: TRBV29-1
size: once
J: TRBJ1-1

DNA: TGTGCCAGCAGGAAACTAGCGGGGGACAATGAGCAGTTCTTC
CDR3: CASRKLAGDNEQFF
D: TRBD2
length: 14
V: TRBV2
size: few
J: TRBJ2-1

DNA: TGTGCCAGCAGTCTACTCCGGGACACCCAGGATGAGCAGTTCTTC
CDR3: CASSLLRDTQDEQFF
D: .
length: 15
V: TRBV6-2/TRBV6-3
size: few
J: TRBJ2-1

DNA: TGCAGTGCTAGTTGGCTCCGCACAGATACGCAGTATTTT
CDR3: CSASWLRTDTQYF
D: .
length: 13
V: TRBV20-1
size: .
J: TRBJ2-3

DNA: TGTGCCAGCAGTTTAAGGTCGGGAGTTTATCAGCCCCAGCATTTT
CDR3: CASSLRSGVYQPQHF
D: .
length: 15
V: TRBV27
size: many
J: TRBJ1-5

DNA: TGCAGTGCTAGGGGTGATAGCAATCAGCCCCAGCATTTT
CDR3: CSARGDSNQPQHF
D: .
length: 13
V: TRBV20-1
size: .
J: TRBJ1-5

DNA: TGTGCCAGCAGCCAAGACCGGCAAATACCCTACGAGCAGTACTTC
CDR3: CASSQDRQIPYEQYF
D: .
length: 15
V: TRBV14
size: many
J: TRBJ2-7